The 22 T cell receptor beta chains presented below share a single source sample, sequenced in a study of blood T cell repertoires in COVID-19. TCRdb keeps only in-frame clones here, not all; method: immunoSEQ multiplex PCR. This table has about 200,000 clones, 80% to 90% appearing once. Sequenced material: peripheral blood. Receptor source: a woman aged 70 to 79 with acute or convalescent COVID-19.

The chain recombines TRBV20-1 with TRBJ1-2; no firm D call. Between the trimmed V and J ends, which lost 3 bases and 4 bases, there was a span of 9 bases. Germline values: CDR1 DFQATT, CDR2 SNEGSKA (reference sequence). The CDR3 spans 12 residues. CDR3 DNA: TGCAGTGCTAGTAGTGGCAGCTATGGCTACACCTTC. As protein: CSASSGSYGYTF.

The V and J genes are TRBV9 and TRBJ2-1; the match to TRBD2 covers 12 bases. From germline, CDR1 is SGDLS and CDR2 YYNGEE. V trimming: 0 bases; J trimming: 0 bases; junction bases outside the gene matches: 4. This CDR3 has 18 amino acids. The CDR3 DNA reads as TGTGCCAGCAGCGTAGGACTAGCGGGGGCGAGCTCCTACAATGAGCAGTTCTTC. Protein product: CASSVGLAGASSYNEQFF.

This chain connects TRBV3-1 (or the pseudogene TRBV3-2) to TRBJ1-2; tentative D call: TRBD1 (6 bases). The CDR3 is 14 amino acids. Deletions cut 1 base from V and 4 bases from J, with 10 bases between. Germline loops: CDR1 LGHDT, CDR2 YNNKEL (reference sequence). CDR3: CASSQVNRAYGYTF. The CDR3 nucleotides are TGTGCCAGCAGCCAAGTGAACAGGGCCTATGGCTACACCTTC.

The chain links TRBV7-8 to TRBJ1-5; D possibly corresponds to TRBD1 (5 bases). V shed 4 bases and J shed 1 base, with 17 bases lying between them. In germline, CDR1 is SGHVS, CDR2 FQNEAQ. CDR3 length: 17 residues. The CDR3 is CASSSSGGARSNQPQHF. The CDR3 DNA is TGTGCCAGCAGCTCTTCCGGAGGGGCGCGGAGCAATCAGCCCCAGCATTTT.

The chain recombines TRBV12-3 or TRBV12-4 with TRBJ2-2; D is undetermined. Trimming pared 6 bases from V and 4 bases from J, leaving 3 bases between. The CDR3 is 11 amino acids. Here the CDR3 reads CASSGTGELFF. CDR3 bases: TGTGCCAGCAGCGGCACCGGGGAGCTGTTTTTT.

This clone was observed a single time. The chain uses TRBV28 and TRBJ2-7, with TRBD2 matching over 8 bases. The J call may be in error: the DNA end matches TRBJ2-1 better. This CDR3 comprises 15 residues. Germline CDR1 MDHEN, CDR2 SYDVKM. The CDR3 here is CASSLSSGIVNEQFF. CDR3 sequence (DNA): TGTGCCAGCAGTTTAAGTAGCGGGATTGTCAATGAGCAGTTCTTC.

The chain joins TRBV5-4 to TRBJ2-3, with TRBD2 identical over 8 bases. From germline, CDR1 is SGHNT and CDR2 YYREEE (reference sequence). The CDR3 runs to 15 residues. Losses at the gene ends were 4 bases for V and 7 bases for J; bases not matched to a gene: 11. In DNA form, the CDR3 reads TGTGCCAGCAGCAGTCCTAGCGGGTGGGATAATACGCAGTATTTT. Protein: CASSSPSGWDNTQYF. Full variable domain (rest looked up from reference TRBV5-4 and TRBJ2-3): ETGVTQSPTHLIKTRGQQVTLRCSSQSGHNTVSWYQQALGQGPQFIFQYYREEENGRGNFPPRFSGLQFPNYSSELNVNALELDDSALYLCASSSPSGWDNTQYFGPGTRLTVL.

V and J are TRBV5-1 and TRBJ1-3, with TRBD1 identical over 8 bases. Germline CDR1 SGHRS, CDR2 YFSETQ. The CDR3 is 15 residues long. The V segment lost 2 bases and the J segment 2 bases; nucleotides outside the gene matches: 3. The CDR3 nucleotides are TGCGCCAGCAGCTTAGCGACAGGGGCTGGAAACACCATATATTTT. The encoded protein is CASSLATGAGNTIYF.

This clone appeared a few times. This rearrangement joins TRBV5-1 to TRBJ1-5, with TRBD1 identical over 9 bases. The CDR3 is 15 amino acids. The germline CDR1 and CDR2 sequences are SGHRS and YFSETQ. Trimming at V came to 4 bases and at J to 3 bases, leaving 5 bases not matched to a gene. DNA for the CDR3: TGCGCCAGCAGCGTAGGGACAGGGTTCAATCAGCCCCAGCATTTT. The encoded protein is CASSVGTGFNQPQHF.

The V gene is TRBV7-9, the J gene TRBJ2-5, with 9 bases that match TRBD2. J gave up 5 bases and V 1 base, and 5 bases lay outside the gene matches. Germline values: CDR1 SEHNR, CDR2 FQNEAQ (reference sequence). The length of the CDR3 is 15 residues. The CDR3 region has the DNA TGTGCCAGCAGCTTAGTAGCGGGAGAGGGCGAGACCCAGTACTTC. This encodes CASSLVAGEGETQYF.

This chain connects TRBV9 to TRBJ2-3; tentative D call: TRBD1 (7 bases). V was cut by 0 bases and J by 4 bases, with 18 bases left in between. The CDR3 consists of 17 residues. Germline CDR1 SGDLS, CDR2 YYNGEE. The CDR3 spells CASSVGGGGLISDTQYF. The CDR3 bases are TGTGCCAGCAGCGTAGGAGGAGGGGGCCTAATCTCAGATACGCAGTATTTT. Based on the CDR3 plus reference TRBV9 and TRBJ2-3, the full variable domain is DSGVTQTPKHLITATGQRVTLRCSPRSGDLSVYWYQQSLDQGLQFLIQYYNGEERAKGNILERFSAQQFPDLHSELNLSSLELGDSALYFCASSVGGGGLISDTQYFGPGTRLTVL.

J is TRBJ1-1 and V is TRBV6-5; D might be TRBD1 (6 bases). V was trimmed by 6 bases and J by 11 bases, leaving 16 bases between them. CDR1 is MNHEY, CDR2 SVGAGI, per germline. This CDR3 has 12 amino acids. The CDR3 region is CASSLRGAAAFF. The CDR3 DNA follows: TGTGCCAGCAGCCTCCGGGGGGCCGCGGCTTTCTTT.

This clone has just one count. The genes are TRBV27 and TRBJ2-7; D is undetermined. Germline V lookup: CDR1 MNHEY, CDR2 SMNVEV (reference sequence). This CDR3 region has 11 residues. The V end lost 5 bases, the J end lost 7 bases, and 9 bases lay between the germline ends. The CDR3 reads CASSLRVEQYF. In DNA form, the CDR3 reads TGTGCCAGCAGTCTCCGTGTGGAGCAGTACTTC.

This chain connects TRBV5-4 to TRBJ2-1; the match to TRBD2 covers 8 bases. CDR3 length equals 16 residues. The trim removed 0 bases at V and 8 bases at J, leaving 10 bases unmatched. Germline values: CDR1 SGHNT, CDR2 YYREEE (reference sequence). The CDR3 sequence: CASSLEAGVIGHEQFF. In nucleotides, the CDR3 is TGTGCCAGCAGCTTGGAAGCGGGAGTCATTGGTCATGAGCAGTTCTTC.

V is TRBV19 and J is TRBJ2-7, with D perhaps TRBD1 (5 bases). The CDR3 sequence is 13 residues long. The germline gives CDR1 LNHDA, CDR2 SQIVND (reference sequence). V was trimmed by 6 bases and J by 2 bases, leaving 11 bases between them. The CDR3 DNA reads as TGTGCCAGTAGCCTCGACAGCCCCTACGAGCAGTACTTC. It codes for CASSLDSPYEQYF. The whole variable domain, remainder taken from reference TRBV19 and TRBJ2-7, is DGGITQSPKYLFRKEGQNVTLSCEQNLNHDAMYWYRQDPGQGLRLIYYSQIVNDFQKGDIAEGYSVSREKKESFPLTVTSAQKNPTAFYLCASSLDSPYEQYFGPGTRLTVT.

This clone appeared a few times. The chain employs TRBV14 and TRBJ1-6; maybe TRBD1 (5 bases). Trimming stripped 2 bases from V and 7 bases from J, with 9 bases between. Per germline, CDR1 SGHDN and CDR2 FVKESK. The CDR3 is made up of 14 amino acids. For the CDR3, the DNA is TGTGCCAGCAGCCAAATGGGGCCAAATTCACCCCTCCACTTT. Its protein product is CASSQMGPNSPLHF.

V is TRBV3-1 (or the pseudogene TRBV3-2) and J is TRBJ1-1, with unresolved D. The CDR3 has 13 residues. The germline V and J ends were trimmed by 6 bases and 1 base, with 9 bases remaining between them. Germline-derived CDR1 and CDR2 are LGHDT and YNNKEL (reference sequence). The CDR3 region is CASSVPGNTEAFF. The CDR3 region has the DNA TGTGCCAGCAGTGTCCCGGGGAACACTGAAGCTTTCTTT.

J is TRBJ2-3 and V is TRBV14, with D perhaps matching TRBD1 (5 bases). The CDR3 has 14 residues. Trimming left V 2 bases short and J 4 bases short, with 10 bases between. CDR1 and CDR2 from the germline V gene are SGHDN and FVKESK. CDR3 DNA sequence: TGTGCCAGCAGCCAACTTATAGGGGCAGATACGCAGTATTTT. Its protein is CASSQLIGADTQYF.

The chain is built from TRBV27 and TRBJ1-5; 7 positions match TRBD1. Germline V gene data show CDR1 as MNHEY and CDR2 as SMNVEV (reference sequence). After removal of 2 bases from V and 4 bases from J, the junction contained 14 bases not matched to a gene. The CDR3 loop spans 18 amino acids. The CDR3 protein is CASSLRSPGGQLNQPQHF. The CDR3 DNA reads TGTGCCAGCAGTTTAAGATCCCCCGGGGGACAGCTTAATCAGCCCCAGCATTTT.

The genes are TRBV24-1 and TRBJ2-1; D may be TRBD1 (6 bases). CDR1 and CDR2 from the germline V gene are KGHDR and SFDVKD. This CDR3 has 11 residues. Deletions cut 4 bases from V and 10 bases from J, with 7 bases between. As DNA, the CDR3 is TGTGCCACCAGTGACGACAGGGAGCAGTTCTTC. It codes for CATSDDREQFF.

The chain uses TRBV5-1 and TRBJ2-7, with 13 nucleotides matching TRBD2. V shed 4 bases and J 4 bases; nucleotides not matched to a gene: 5. The V gene's germline CDR1 is SGHRS and CDR2 YFSETQ. This CDR3 spans 15 amino acids. In nucleotides, the CDR3 is TGCGCCAGCAGCCGGACTAGCGGGGGAAATTACGAGCAGTACTTC. This sequence encodes CASSRTSGGNYEQYF.

The genes are TRBV2 and TRBJ2-7; TRBD2 aligns across 9 bases. This CDR3 has 14 residues. V lost 1 base and J lost 6; bases outside the gene matches: 4. Germline assignment: CDR1 SNHLY and CDR2 FYNNEI. CDR3 residues: CASSEVAGVSEQYF. The CDR3, as DNA: TGTGCCAGCAGTGAAGTAGCGGGAGTGAGCGAGCAGTACTTC.